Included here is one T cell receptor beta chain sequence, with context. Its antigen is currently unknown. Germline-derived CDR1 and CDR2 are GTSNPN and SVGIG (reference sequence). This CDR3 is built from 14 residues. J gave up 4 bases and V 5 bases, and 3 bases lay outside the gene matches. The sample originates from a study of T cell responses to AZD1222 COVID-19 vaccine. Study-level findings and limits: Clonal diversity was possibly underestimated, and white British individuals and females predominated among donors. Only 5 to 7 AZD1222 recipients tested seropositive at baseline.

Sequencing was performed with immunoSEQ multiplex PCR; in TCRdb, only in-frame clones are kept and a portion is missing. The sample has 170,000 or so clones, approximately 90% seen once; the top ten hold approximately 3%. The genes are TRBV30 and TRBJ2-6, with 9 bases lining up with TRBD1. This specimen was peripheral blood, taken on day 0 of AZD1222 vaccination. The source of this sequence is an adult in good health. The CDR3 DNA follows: TGTGCCTGGGACAGGGGGTACGGGGCCAACGTCCTGACTTTC. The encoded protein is CAWDRGYGANVLTF.